This TCR beta chain was obtained from a study of radiotherapy plus CTLA-4 blockade in lung cancer. As for the study in general: The study recorded objective responses in less than 20% of patients and disease control in approximately 29%.

Deletions cut 6 bases from V and 7 bases from J, with 12 bases between. CDR1 and CDR2 from the germline V gene are DFQATT and SNEGSKA (reference sequence). The CDR3 is 11 residues long. Assay used: immunoSEQ multiplex PCR; TCRdb lists only in-frame clones, some missing. The data hold about 47,000 clones, with 70% to 80% observed a single time. Those patients who had chemo-refractory metastatic non-small-cell lung cancer were given focal radiation along with CTLA-4 blockade through ipilimumab. Study-wide findings and caveats: Once radiotherapy plus ipilimumab had been given, TCR clones derived from tumor expanded in blood.

This clone was counted a single time. Its antigen is undetermined. The same CDR3 is also encoded by other DNA sequences in this sample. Sequenced here: peripheral blood, sampled from a patient treated with radiotherapy plus ipilimumab. The source of this sequence is a human donor with non-small cell lung cancer who had stable disease on radiotherapy plus ipilimumab. The V and J genes are TRBV20-1 and TRBJ1-2; the D is unclear. The CDR3 DNA follows: TGCAGTGCAACAAGGGAGTCTGGCTACACCTTC. Amino acids: CSATRESGYTF.